The sequence of this T cell receptor beta chain was determined in a study of monozygotic twins with inflammatory bowel disease (dated by TCRdb to between 2018 and 2020). For context, the study as a whole: In total, about 28 monozygotic twin pairs made up the full study: 19 Danish pairs, all IBD-discordant, plus nine German pairs, of which four were IBD-concordant and five were IBD-discordant. The search for disease-associated traits relied mainly on comparing, within discordant pairs, IBD patients with their genetically identical healthy co-twins. Each individual had, on average, about 151 000 unique TCRalpha sequences and 181 000 unique TCRbeta sequences available for analysis. What the research found in general, with its limitations: The analysis was unable to tell apart different T cell subtypes. Differing immunosuppressive treatments among patients may have added background noise and inter-individual variability to the repertoires. Fewer clonotypes were shared with other individuals by IBD patients than by healthy twins, most markedly in patients showing signs of disease activity. No single strong signal or clonotype linked to IBD turned up in the results, so the idea that one exists was not supported. IBD patients had lower TCRbeta repertoire diversity, measured by the inverse Simpson index, than their healthy co-twins. No difference in repertoire similarity was observed between concordant and discordant twins, possibly owing to limited statistical power.

Points on this clonotype: Its antigen is not yet known.

The method behind the library was 5' RACE. For each TCR library, roughly 3,600 ng of total RNA was used. For each sample, cDNA synthesis with SMARTScribe reverse transcriptase was split into eight separate reactions. During cDNA synthesis, template switching was used to introduce unique molecular identifiers that contained a 6-nucleotide sample barcode. Two nested PCRs of approximately 16 and 10 cycles amplified the TCRalpha and TCRbeta cDNA, and bead purification followed each PCR. Before amplification, the cDNA was treated with uracil DNA-glycosylase and purified using the QIAquick PCR purification kit. The second PCR was the step at which Illumina TruSeq-compatible adapters and sample-specific barcodes were added. TapeStation and Qubit were used to check library quality and concentration, and roughly 4.8 ng of each library went into the pool. The pooled libraries were sequenced with 2 x 100 bp reads and custom sequencing primers on an Illumina HiSeq2500 single-index Rapid Run. In the paper's pipeline: MiGEC version 1.2.6 was used for UMI-based consensus assembly to correct PCR and sequencing errors. V(D)J alignment, clonotype assembly and CDR3 extraction were performed with MiXCR version 2.1.1. Normalisation of gene usage, clonotype sharing and MAIT/NKT TCR abundance was achieved by analysing the top 1000, 10 000 and 20 000 clonotypes per sample. Diversity was computed as the inverse Simpson index with the vegan R package after downsampling to 27 000 UMIs. Paired Mann-Whitney U tests on discordant twin pairs were used, with Benjamini-Hochberg multiple-testing correction. With the reads reprocessed by TCRdb, a single entry stands for each CDR3 protein sequence and no DNA is reported. TCRdb assigned the V and J calls; the authors' analysis was not used. The sample's own table lists over 200,000 distinct CDR3 sequences. The ten largest account for roughly 1.7% of the sample.

From each donor, an approximately 2.5 ml peripheral blood sample was drawn into PAXgene tubes and stored at -80 degrees C. Without T cell sorting, total RNA was isolated from whole blood using the PAXgene blood miRNA kit on an automated QIAcube. Deep TCRalpha and TCRbeta repertoire profiling with unique molecular barcoding was performed on peripheral blood of monozygotic twin pairs concordant or discordant for inflammatory bowel disease. Smoking habits were recorded for all twin pairs, and individuals were classified as current, former or never smokers. Spanning cysteine to phenylalanine, the CDR3 consists of 15 amino acids. The coding DNA is unavailable. The germline V gene specifies SGHDT as CDR1 and YYEEEE as CDR2.

The receptor was isolated from a human donor with ulcerative colitis or Crohn's disease, or a healthy co-twin of an affected twin (not recorded which). Input material: blood. The rearrangement joined TRBV5-6 to TRBJ2-7; TCRdb's D call of TRBD1 is untestable without DNA. The CDR3 protein sequence reads: CASSFRDTSSYEQYF.